These 31 T cell receptor beta chains were sequenced from one sample in a study of human T cells and chemical hapten exposure. Time point of the sample: pre-sensitization, week 0. Regarding treatment: therapeutic diphenylcyclopropenone sensitization with weekly scalp DPC. MiXCR was run by TCRdb on the RACE reads, yielding one entry per CDR3 protein. The table has around 380,000 distinct CDR3 sequences, 5% to 6.5% seen once. The input for sequencing was whole blood, taken in connection with sensitization to the hapten diphenylcyclopropenone (DPC). These receptors were collected from a woman aged 18-30 years with alopecia areata. Some clones in this sample may be carry-over from other donors' samples.

This chain uses TRBV12-3 or TRBV12-4 with TRBJ2-5; maybe TRBD2 (6 bases). This CDR3 contains 15 residues. V lost 5 bases, J lost 3 bases, and 16 bases lay in between. The CDR3 sequence: CASSGLTRRKETQYF. The CDR3 DNA is TGTGCCAGCAGTGGGTTGACTAGGAGGAAAGAGACCCAGTACTTC.

This clonotype was picked up a small number of times. The V call is TRBV6-6, the J call TRBJ2-3; D possibly corresponds to TRBD1 (7 bases). CDR1 and CDR2 (germline): MNHNY, SVGAGI (reference sequence). The CDR3 is made up of 15 amino acids. Trimming stripped 8 bases from V and 1 base from J, with 16 bases between. As DNA, the CDR3 is TGTGCCAGCGTTCCAGGGGGACTTGGCACAGATACGCAGTATTTT. This sequence encodes CASVPGGLGTDTQYF.

V and J are TRBV20-1 and TRBJ1-2, with no clear D. V lost 3 bases and J lost 3, with 8 bases in between. This CDR3 contains 12 residues. Germline lookup yields CDR1 DFQATT and CDR2 SNEGSKA (reference sequence). CDR3 in DNA: TGCAGTGCTAGGGACCGCTACTATGGCTACACCTTC. Its translation: CSARDRYYGYTF.

This clonotype was picked up many times. This sequence joins TRBV14 and TRBJ1-5; 9 nucleotides align to TRBD1. CDR3 length: 17 residues. V lost 2 bases, J lost 6 bases, and 11 bases stayed unmatched. Germline CDR1 reads SGHDN; CDR2 reads FVKESK. DNA for the CDR3: TGTGCCAGCAGCCAATTCGGTCGGGGACAGGGCGCTCAGCCCCAGCATTTT. This sequence encodes CASSQFGRGQGAQPQHF.

This clonotype was detected many times. The V call is TRBV24-1, the J call TRBJ1-4, with D possibly being TRBD1 (6 bases). From germline, CDR1 is KGHDR and CDR2 SFDVKD. V lost 5 bases, J lost 8 bases, and 20 bases lay in between. The CDR3 spans 16 residues. DNA for the CDR3: TGTGCCACCAGTGCCGGGGGGGCATCAAAAATGGAAAAACTGTTTTTT. Its protein is CATSAGGASKMEKLFF.

The chain is built from TRBV5-4 and TRBJ1-3; D is undetermined. Per the germline V gene, CDR1 is SGHNT and CDR2 is YYREEE (reference sequence). V was trimmed by 4 bases and J by 0 bases, leaving 14 bases between them. The CDR3 is 16 residues long. The DNA of the CDR3 is TGTGCCAGCAGCAGAGGTAATCCGAGCTCTGGAAACACCATATATTTT. This codes for CASSRGNPSSGNTIYF. Variable domain in full (rest from reference TRBV5-4 and TRBJ1-3): ETGVTQSPTHLIKTRGQQVTLRCSSQSGHNTVSWYQQALGQGPQFIFQYYREEENGRGNFPPRFSGLQFPNYSSELNVNALELDDSALYLCASSRGNPSSGNTIYFGEGSWLTVV.

The chain uses TRBV7-2 and TRBJ1-5, with 7 bases identical to TRBD1. V shed 0 bases, J shed 6 bases, and the junction held 2 bases outside the gene matches. This CDR3 spans 14 amino acids. CDR1 and CDR2 (germline): SGHTA, FQGNSA. Here the CDR3 DNA reads TGTGCCAGCAGCTTAGCCCAGGGGGGTCAGCCCCAGCATTTT. This translates into CASSLAQGGQPQHF.

This clonotype was seen repeatedly, ten times or more. The CDR3 spells CASSLDSSSTEAFF. CDR3 DNA: TGTGCCAGCAGCTTAGATTCATCGTCGACTGAAGCTTTCTTT. The V call is TRBV7-8, the J call TRBJ1-1; no clear D. Trimming removed 1 base at V and 5 bases at J, with 11 bases between. This CDR3 has 14 amino acids. Germline loops: CDR1 SGHVS, CDR2 FQNEAQ.

The rearrangement links TRBV29-1 to TRBJ2-3; maybe TRBD1 (6 bases). Trimming removed 1 base at V and 8 bases at J, with 10 bases between. CDR3 length: 12 amino acids. Germline V gene sequence: CDR1 SQVTM, CDR2 ANQGSEA. The CDR3 is CSVEVGAGTQYF. The CDR3 DNA sequence: TGCAGCGTTGAAGTGGGGGCGGGTACGCAGTATTTT.

The chain uses TRBV20-1 and TRBJ2-5; 9 bases match TRBD2. This CDR3 has 16 amino acids. After removal of 0 bases from V and 6 bases from J, the junction contained 11 bases not matched to a gene. In germline, CDR1 is DFQATT, CDR2 SNEGSKA (reference sequence). The CDR3 protein is CSAREGGLAGRKTQYF. CDR3 nucleotide sequence: TGCAGTGCTAGAGAGGGGGGGCTAGCGGGACGGAAGACCCAGTACTTC.

To note about this clonotype: Being one base from a much bigger clone, this may be a read error. The rearrangement links TRBV4-3 to TRBJ1-2; D gene uncertain. Germline V lookup: CDR1 LGHNA, CDR2 YSLEER. The CDR3 runs 16 residues. CDR3 residues: CASNQDSARLNYGYTF. CDR3 nucleotides: TGCGCCAGCAACCAAGATTCAGCCAGGCTCAACTATGGCTACACCTTC.

The table lists this clonotype with a few counts. This chain joins TRBV5-5 and TRBJ1-2; the D gene is possibly TRBD1 (6 bases). V lost 4 bases to trimming and J lost 4 bases, with 17 bases between them. This CDR3 comprises 15 residues. In germline, CDR1 is SGHKS, CDR2 YYEKEE (reference sequence). CDR3 amino acids: CASSPIAGAGYGYTF. Here the CDR3 DNA reads TGTGCCAGCAGCCCTATTGCGGGGGCGGGCTATGGCTACACCTTC.

This chain links TRBV5-4 with TRBJ2-5; perhaps TRBD1 as D (5 bases). The CDR3 has 15 amino acids. Per germline, CDR1 SGHNT and CDR2 YYREEE (reference sequence). Trimming shortened V by 1 base and J by 4 bases, and 14 bases separated the two germline ends. The CDR3 loop reads CASSLKAGKAETQYF. Here the CDR3 DNA reads TGTGCCAGCAGCTTGAAAGCAGGGAAGGCAGAGACCCAGTACTTC. Filled out from reference TRBV5-4 and TRBJ2-5, the complete variable domain reads ETGVTQSPTHLIKTRGQQVTLRCSSQSGHNTVSWYQQALGQGPQFIFQYYREEENGRGNFPPRFSGLQFPNYSSELNVNALELDDSALYLCASSLKAGKAETQYFGPGTRLLVL.

This clonotype has ten or more counts. The J gene is TRBJ1-1, the V gene TRBV6-5; 7 bases fit TRBD1. With V trimmed by 2 bases and J by 2 bases, 8 bases remained unmatched. Germline assignment: CDR1 MNHEY and CDR2 SVGAGI. This CDR3 comprises 16 residues. This CDR3 is CASSYQGVGHNTEAFF. DNA for the CDR3: TGTGCCAGCAGTTACCAGGGGGTAGGTCATAACACTGAAGCTTTCTTT.

Note on this clonotype: This may be a read error, as it is one base from a much larger clone. The rearrangement joins TRBV7-8 to TRBJ1-1, with D possibly matching TRBD1 (5 bases). The V end was cut by 11 bases, the J end by 6 bases, with 22 bases between. Germline V gene sequence: CDR1 SGHVS, CDR2 FQNEAQ. This CDR3 has 14 amino acids. DNA of the CDR3: TGTGCCTGCACCCCCTTGACGGGGACGGCTGAAGCTTTCTTT. Amino acids: CACTPLTGTAEAFF.

V and J are TRBV7-9 and TRBJ2-7, with TRBD2 matching 13 bases. Trimming removed 3 bases from V and 3 bases from J; junction bases left unmatched: 8. Germline CDR1 and CDR2: SEHNR and FQNEAQ (reference sequence). CDR3 length equals 17 residues. The CDR3 DNA follows: TGTGCCAGCAGCTTTCAGACTAGCGGGGGGAACTACTACGAGCAGTACTTC. Translated, it gives CASSFQTSGGNYYEQYF.

This rearrangement joins TRBV6-2 or TRBV6-3 to TRBJ1-5; no firm D call. There are 14 residues in the CDR3. Germline assignment: CDR1 MNHEY and CDR2 SVGEGT. The ends were cut back, 2 bases at V and 7 bases at J, with 12 bases in the middle. CDR3 sequence reads: CASSYGPLGQPQHF. Written as DNA, the CDR3 is TGTGCCAGCAGTTACGGGCCCCTGGGACAGCCCCAGCATTTT.

V usage is TRBV11-3 and J usage is TRBJ2-5; no definite D call. Germline loops: CDR1 SGHNT, CDR2 YENEEA. With 3 bases removed from V and 1 base from J, the gap between germline ends came to 3 bases. The CDR3 spans 12 residues. The CDR3 DNA sequence: TGTGCCAGCAGCTTCGGCCAAGAGACCCAGTACTTC. This sequence encodes CASSFGQETQYF.

The chain combines TRBV15 with TRBJ1-5; tentative D call: TRBD1 (5 bases). Looked up from germline, CDR1 is LNHNV and CDR2 is YYDKDF (reference sequence). V shed 0 bases and J shed 4 bases, with 13 bases lying between them. The CDR3 loop spans 16 amino acids. CDR3 sequence reads: CATSRDTGTQNQPQHF. As DNA, the CDR3 is TGTGCCACCAGCAGAGATACAGGCACCCAAAATCAGCCCCAGCATTTT.

The table lists this clonotype with many counts. This chain links TRBV11-1 with TRBJ2-7, with D perhaps given as TRBD1 or TRBD2 (6 bases each). Deletions cut 3 bases from V and 3 bases from J, with 12 bases between. The length of the CDR3 is 14 residues. CDR1 and CDR2 (germline): SGHAT, FQDESV (reference sequence). In DNA form, the CDR3 reads TGTGCCAGCAGCTTTTTCGGGGGCGACTACGAGCAGTACTTC. Its translation: CASSFFGGDYEQYF.

The sample holds many counts of this clonotype. The rearrangement links TRBV28 to TRBJ1-1, with D uncertain. CDR3 length: 11 residues. The germline V gene has CDR1 MDHEN and CDR2 SYDVKM. V lost 10 bases to trimming and J lost 1 base, with 7 bases between them. The CDR3 DNA reads TGTGCCACCGACACGAACACTGAAGCTTTCTTT. The encoded protein is CATDTNTEAFF. Complete variable domain (other parts from reference TRBV28 and TRBJ1-1): DVKVTQSSRYLVKRTGEKVFLECVQDMDHENMFWYRQDPGLGLRLIYFSYDVKMKEKGDIPEGYSVSREKKERFSLILESASTNQTSMYLCATDTNTEAFFGQGTRLTVV.

At least ten counts were recorded for this clonotype. V usage is TRBV2 and J usage is TRBJ2-6; a weak D match, TRBD1 (6 bases). V was trimmed by 9 bases and J by 2 bases, leaving 17 bases between them. CDR1 and CDR2 from the germline V gene are SNHLY and FYNNEI. The CDR3 totals 16 residues. The CDR3 reads CASGRTVGAGANVLTF. The DNA of the CDR3 is TGTGCCAGTGGGCGGACAGTTGGTGCTGGGGCCAACGTCCTGACTTTC.

V and J are TRBV28 and TRBJ1-3; the D is unclear. V lost 3 bases, J lost 2 bases, and 8 bases lay in between. Germline CDR1 and CDR2: MDHEN and SYDVKM. The CDR3 consists of 14 residues. This chain's CDR3 is CASSLERAGNTIYF. The DNA of the CDR3 is TGTGCCAGCAGTTTGGAGAGGGCTGGAAACACCATATATTTT.

This clonotype was picked up many times. The V gene is TRBV6-5, the J gene TRBJ2-1; D remains unclear. Per the germline V gene, CDR1 is MNHEY and CDR2 is SVGAGI. This CDR3 region has 14 residues. Deletions cut 4 bases from V and 7 bases from J, with 14 bases between. CDR3 region: CASSSAPPGNEQFF. DNA for the CDR3: TGTGCCAGCAGTTCGGCGCCGCCCGGGAATGAGCAGTTCTTC.

For the CDR3, the DNA is TGCGCCAGCAGCTTGTCTAGCGGGAACACCGGGGAGCTGTTTTTT. Amino acid sequence: CASSLSSGNTGELFF. The chain couples TRBV5-1 to TRBJ2-2, with TRBD2 matching over 7 bases. Per the germline V gene, CDR1 is SGHRS and CDR2 is YFSETQ. J was trimmed by 1 base and V by 1 base; bases with no gene match: 1. The CDR3 runs 15 residues.

There are many counts of this clonotype. This chain links TRBV6-2 or TRBV6-3 with TRBJ2-7; D unclear. V lost 6 bases and J lost 2, with 8 bases in between. The CDR3 spans 12 residues. The germline V gene has CDR1 MNHEY and CDR2 SVGEGT. The CDR3 bases are TGTGCCAGCAGCCGAGGAACCTACGAGCAGTACTTC. It translates to CASSRGTYEQYF.

The rearrangement uses TRBV29-1 and TRBJ1-1; D is undetermined. CDR3 length: 14 amino acids. Trimming took off 2 bases at V and 0 bases at J, with 10 bases between the two ends. CDR1 and CDR2 from the germline V gene are SQVTM and ANQGSEA. In nucleotides, the CDR3 is TGCAGCGTTGAAATCTCGGGGATGAACACTGAAGCTTTCTTT. It encodes CSVEISGMNTEAFF.

This clonotype has just a few counts. J is TRBJ1-3 and V is TRBV7-2, with no clear D. This CDR3 contains 16 residues. Germline CDR1 SGHTA, CDR2 FQGNSA. Trimming left V 5 bases short and J 0 bases short, with 14 bases between. CDR3 protein: CASSPQWGSSGNTIYF. DNA of the CDR3: TGTGCCAGCAGCCCCCAGTGGGGTAGCTCTGGAAACACCATATATTTT.

The chain uses TRBV6-2 or TRBV6-3 and TRBJ1-5; TRBD1 matches at 11 bases. V lost 8 bases, J lost 0 bases, and 12 bases stayed unmatched. From germline, CDR1 is MNHEY and CDR2 SVGEGT. The CDR3 length is 18 residues. CDR3: CASRPGTGGHYSNQPQHF. The DNA for the CDR3 is TGTGCCAGCCGCCCAGGGACAGGGGGACACTATAGCAATCAGCCCCAGCATTTT.

The chain uses TRBV6-2 or TRBV6-3 and TRBJ1-5, with D perhaps matching TRBD1 (6 bases). Germline V gene sequence: CDR1 MNHEY, CDR2 SVGEGT. V was cut by 5 bases and J by 10 bases, with 18 bases left in between. This CDR3 has 14 residues. The CDR3 DNA reads TGTGCCAGCAGTGTTGGGGGGGCTGTCTTCCCCCAGCATTTT. The encoded protein is CASSVGGAVFPQHF.

This clonotype has a count of ten or more. The V and J genes are TRBV21-1 and TRBJ1-5. TRBV21-1 is deemed a pseudogene. This CDR3 region has 15 residues. CDR3 region: CASSKDRRAERPQHF. The CDR3 nucleotides read TGTGCCAGCAGCAAGGACCGCAGGGCCGAGCGGCCCCAGCATTTT.